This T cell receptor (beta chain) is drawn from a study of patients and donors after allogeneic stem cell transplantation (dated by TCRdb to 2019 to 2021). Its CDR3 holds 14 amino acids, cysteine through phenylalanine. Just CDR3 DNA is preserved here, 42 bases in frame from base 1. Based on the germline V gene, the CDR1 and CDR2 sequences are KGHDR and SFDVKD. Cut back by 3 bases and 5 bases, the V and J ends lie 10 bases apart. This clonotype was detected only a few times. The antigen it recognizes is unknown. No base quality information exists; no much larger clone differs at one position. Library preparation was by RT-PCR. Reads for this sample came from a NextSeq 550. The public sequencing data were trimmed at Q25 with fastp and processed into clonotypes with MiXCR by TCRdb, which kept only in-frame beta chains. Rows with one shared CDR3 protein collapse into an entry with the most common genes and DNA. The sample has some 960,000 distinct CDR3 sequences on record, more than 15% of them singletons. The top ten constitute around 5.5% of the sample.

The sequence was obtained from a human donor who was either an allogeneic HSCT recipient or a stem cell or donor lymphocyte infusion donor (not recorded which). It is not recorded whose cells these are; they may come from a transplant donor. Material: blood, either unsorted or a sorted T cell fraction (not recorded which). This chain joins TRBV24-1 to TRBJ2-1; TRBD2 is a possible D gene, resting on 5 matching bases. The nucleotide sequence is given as TGTGCCACCAGTGATCCCACTAGTCACAATGAGCAGTTCTTC. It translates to CATSDPTSHNEQFF.